The 8 T cell receptor beta chains in this list originate from one sample, sequenced in a study of blood T cell repertoires in COVID-19. Profiled with immunoSEQ multiplex PCR; TCRdb holds only in-frame clones, not every one. The repertoire consists of about 70,000 clones, with around 74% occurring once and the leading ten covering 7.5% to 10%. Source material: peripheral blood. These receptors all stem from a human donor in a cohort sampled during active COVID-19.

This rearrangement joins TRBV11-2 to TRBJ1-1; D ambiguous. V was trimmed by 1 base and J by 6 bases, leaving 12 bases between them. The CDR3 totals 14 residues. The germline gives CDR1 SGHAT, CDR2 FQNNGV. CDR3 in amino acids: CASSLVERVAEAFF. The CDR3, as DNA: TGTGCCAGCAGCTTAGTCGAACGGGTCGCTGAAGCTTTCTTT.

The J gene is TRBJ1-5, the V gene TRBV2; D is undetermined. This CDR3 is built from 14 residues. V lost 7 bases, J lost 2 bases, and 12 bases lay in between. The germline V gene has CDR1 SNHLY and CDR2 FYNNEI. CDR3 sequence (DNA): TGTGCCAGCAATCTCCGGGGAGGCAATCAGCCCCAGCATTTT. Translating it yields CASNLRGGNQPQHF.

Regarding this clone: Other DNA sequences within the sample encode an identical CDR3. This chain's CDR3 is CASSIGRGYGYTF. CDR3 nucleotide sequence: TGTGCCAGTAGTATCGGCAGGGGCTATGGCTACACCTTC. The chain joins TRBV19 to TRBJ1-2, with a tentative D call TRBD1 (6 bases). Germline V lookup: CDR1 LNHDA, CDR2 SQIVND (reference sequence). The V and J ends lost 3 bases and 4 bases respectively, with 9 bases between them. This CDR3 region has 13 residues.

V gene TRBV5-4 combines with J gene TRBJ2-5, with 10 bases matching TRBD2. The CDR3 covers 15 residues. Germline lookup yields CDR1 SGHNT and CDR2 YYREEE (reference sequence). The junction had 5 bases not matched to a gene; V was cut back by 4 bases and J by 2 bases. The CDR3 here is CASSPRTSGQETQYF. As DNA, the CDR3 is TGTGCCAGCAGCCCCAGGACTAGCGGACAAGAGACCCAGTACTTC.

This chain links TRBV30 with TRBJ2-7, with D possibly matching TRBD2 (6 bases). Germline V gene sequence: CDR1 GTSNPN, CDR2 SVGIG (reference sequence). The CDR3 runs to 15 residues. Trimming left V 3 bases short and J 2 bases short, with 17 bases between. Here the CDR3 reads CAWRASSAQPYEQYF. As DNA, the CDR3 is TGTGCCTGGAGAGCGTCTAGCGCCCAACCCTACGAGCAGTACTTC.

The chain joins TRBV9 to TRBJ1-2; TRBD1 might be the D (5 bases). V was clipped by 0 bases and J by 4 bases, with 13 bases between them. The CDR3 covers 15 residues. Germline CDR1 and CDR2: SGDLS and YYNGEE. CDR3 sequence (DNA): TGTGCCAGCAGCGTAGCGGCGGGGGAAGGCTATGGCTACACCTTC. Amino acids: CASSVAAGEGYGYTF.

This rearrangement joins TRBV3-1 (or the pseudogene TRBV3-2) to TRBJ2-1; 7 bases align to TRBD2. Germline CDR1 LGHDT, CDR2 YNNKEL (reference sequence). With V trimmed by 4 bases and J by 4 bases, 10 bases remained unmatched. This CDR3 is built from 16 residues. The CDR3 nucleotides are TGTGCCAGCAGCCCCGCTGGAGCGGGGCAGTACAATGAGCAGTTCTTC. Translated: CASSPAGAGQYNEQFF.

The rearrangement uses TRBV2 and TRBJ2-2; 9 bases align to TRBD2. V lost 6 bases and J lost 7; bases outside the gene matches: 9. This CDR3 has 15 residues. Looked up from germline, CDR1 is SNHLY and CDR2 is FYNNEI. The CDR3 spells CASRVSGGSIGELFF. The CDR3 coding sequence is TGTGCCAGCAGAGTAAGCGGGGGGTCTATCGGGGAGCTGTTTTTT.